Listed here is a single T cell receptor beta chain. The record originates from a study of blood T cell repertoires in COVID-19. Study-wide background: In each case, the material was cDNA or gDNA derived from T cells, B-cell-depleted T cells, or PBMCs.

V was trimmed by 2 bases and J by 6 bases, leaving 16 bases between them. The germline V gene has CDR1 MGHDK and CDR2 SYGVNS. The CDR3 spans 15 residues. Profiled with immunoSEQ multiplex PCR; TCRdb holds only in-frame clones, not every one. The sample has fewer than 300,000 clones, around 89% seen once. The receptor's source is a woman aged 45-65 years with COVID-19, enrolled during active disease. The genes are TRBV25-1 and TRBJ1-1; TRBD1 is a possible D gene (6 bases). Input material: peripheral blood. In nucleotides, the CDR3 is TGTGCCAGCAGTGAACTTGGTTCAGGGGCAGCTGAAGCTTTCTTT. It encodes CASSELGSGAAEAFF.